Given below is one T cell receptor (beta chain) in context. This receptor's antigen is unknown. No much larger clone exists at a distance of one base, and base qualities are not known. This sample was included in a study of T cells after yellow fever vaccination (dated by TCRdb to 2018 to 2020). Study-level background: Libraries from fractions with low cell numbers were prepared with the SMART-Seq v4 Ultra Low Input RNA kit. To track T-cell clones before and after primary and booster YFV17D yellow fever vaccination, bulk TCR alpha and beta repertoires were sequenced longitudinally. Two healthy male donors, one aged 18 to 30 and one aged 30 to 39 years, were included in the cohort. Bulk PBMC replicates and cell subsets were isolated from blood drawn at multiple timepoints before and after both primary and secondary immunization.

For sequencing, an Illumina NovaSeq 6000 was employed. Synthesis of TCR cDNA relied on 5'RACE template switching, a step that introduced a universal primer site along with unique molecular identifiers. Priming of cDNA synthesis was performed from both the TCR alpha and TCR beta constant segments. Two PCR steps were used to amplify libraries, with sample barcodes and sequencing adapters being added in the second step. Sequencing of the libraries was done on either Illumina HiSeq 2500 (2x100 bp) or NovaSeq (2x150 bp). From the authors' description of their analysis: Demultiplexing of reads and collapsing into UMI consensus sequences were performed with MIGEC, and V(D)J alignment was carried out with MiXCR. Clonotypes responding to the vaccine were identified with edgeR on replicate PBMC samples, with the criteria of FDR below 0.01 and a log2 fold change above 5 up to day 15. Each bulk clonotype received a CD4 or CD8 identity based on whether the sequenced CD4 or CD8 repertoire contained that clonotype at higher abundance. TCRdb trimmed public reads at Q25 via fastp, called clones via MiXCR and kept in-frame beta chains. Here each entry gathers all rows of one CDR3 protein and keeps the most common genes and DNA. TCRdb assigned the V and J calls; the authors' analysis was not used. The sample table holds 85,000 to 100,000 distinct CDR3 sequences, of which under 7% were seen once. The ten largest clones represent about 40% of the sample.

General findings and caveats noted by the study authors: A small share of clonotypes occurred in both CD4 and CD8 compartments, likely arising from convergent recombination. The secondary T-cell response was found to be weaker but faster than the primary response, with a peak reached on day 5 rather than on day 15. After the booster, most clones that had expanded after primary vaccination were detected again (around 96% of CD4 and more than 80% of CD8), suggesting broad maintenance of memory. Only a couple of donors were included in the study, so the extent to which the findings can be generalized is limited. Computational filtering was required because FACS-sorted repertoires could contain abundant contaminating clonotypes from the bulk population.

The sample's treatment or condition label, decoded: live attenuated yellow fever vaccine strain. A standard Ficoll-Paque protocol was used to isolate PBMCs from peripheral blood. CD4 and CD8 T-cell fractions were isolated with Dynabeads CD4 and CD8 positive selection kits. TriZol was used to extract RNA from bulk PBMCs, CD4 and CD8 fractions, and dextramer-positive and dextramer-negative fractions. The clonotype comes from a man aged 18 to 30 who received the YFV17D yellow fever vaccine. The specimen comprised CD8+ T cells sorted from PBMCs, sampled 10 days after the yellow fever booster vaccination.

The sequence in DNA is TGTGCCAGCAGCTTAGGGGGACAGAGCACAGATACGCAGTATTTT. Its protein reads: CASSLGGQSTDTQYF. The sequence is built from TRBV11-2 and TRBJ2-3; 7 bases in between match TRBD1. Here V drops 1 base and J drops 0 bases, and the junction holds 1 base not matched to any gene. Reading from cysteine to phenylalanine, the CDR3 counts 15 amino acids. CDR3 DNA only is kept here, 45 bases in frame from base 1. CDR1 and CDR2 were assigned from the germline V gene as SGHAT and FQNNGV.